This TCR beta chain was captured in a study of blood T cell repertoires in COVID-19. Study summary: Italy, Spain and the United States were the sources of the convalescent and acute COVID-19 samples.

Sequenced by immunoSEQ multiplex PCR; TCRdb stores in-frame clones only, minus some. The sample records approximately 80,000 clones, about 72% being singletons. Germline CDR1 is MNHEY and CDR2 is SMNVEV (reference sequence). The CDR3 extends over 13 amino acids. Trimming pared 3 bases from V and 7 bases from J, leaving 12 bases between. Sequences were obtained from peripheral blood. This chain uses TRBV27 with TRBJ1-2, with D possibly being TRBD1 (6 bases). This receptor was obtained from a man between 65 and 79 years old with active or convalescent COVID-19. CDR3 residues: CASSFGGRRGYTF. CDR3 DNA: TGTGCCAGCAGTTTCGGGGGGCGCCGTGGCTACACCTTC.